The entry that follows covers one TCR beta chain sequence. This clonotype appeared many times. Its antigen remains unidentified. No base qualities exist here, and no much larger clone lies one base off it. Taken with the paper, the label for time point translates to: blood at routine non-recurrence follow-up after resection. Without any cell sorting, TCR sequencing was performed on whole RNA extracted either from tumor and nontumor lung tissue or from cryopreserved PBMC samples. Patients were selected for TCR sequencing only if sufficient RNA was available from at least two tumor regions. The data were taken from a study of spatial heterogeneity in lung cancer (dated by TCRdb to between 2018 and 2020). With regard to the full study: Samples were obtained from 72 patients with early-stage, untreated non-small cell lung cancer from the lung TRACERx cohort. Follow-up PBMC samples were sequenced whenever available, with the median time to follow-up being approximately 2 years after resection. Beta-chain transcripts were consistently detected in greater numbers than alpha-chain transcripts, which likely reflected higher beta-chain transcript abundance. In the raw uncorrected reads, each unique combination of TCR and UMI appeared on average more than ten times. In non-small cell lung cancer, the study made a quantitative comparison of TCR alpha and beta repertoires among multiple tumor regions, matched nontumor lung and blood. The study linked features of the TCR repertoire to counts of nonsynonymous mutations, which were determined by whole-exome sequencing of tumor tissue. At surgery, both alpha and beta chains were TCR-sequenced in around 240 tumor regions, approximately 64 matched nontumor lung samples and 56 PBMC samples.

Trimmed from V: 5 bases; trimmed from J: 5 bases; junction bases lacking a gene match: 10. From cysteine to phenylalanine, the CDR3 is 14 amino acids long. Just CDR3 DNA is preserved here, 42 bases in frame from base 1. The germline V gene (reference sequence) specifies DFQATT as CDR1 and SNEGSKA as CDR2. The library was generated by 5' RACE. The sequencer listed for this sample is NextSeq 500. The TCR library protocol attached a unique molecular identifier to each TCR cDNA molecule to allow correction of PCR and sequencing errors. The authors processed their data as follows. TCR identification, UMI-based error correction and CDR3 extraction were performed with Decombinator tools. Expanded TCRs were defined as those above a frequency of 2 per 1,000, corresponding to the top 1% of the tumor frequency distribution. Rényi diversity was computed with the R vegan package after subsampling each repertoire 100 times to 5,000 TCRs. CDR3 similarity networks were constructed using string-kernel similarity of amino acid triplets, with links drawn between CDR3s whose pairwise similarity was above 0.82. TCRdb trimmed the raw reads at Q25, called clones with MiXCR and kept productive beta chains. All rows with the same CDR3 protein become a single entry with the most common DNA and genes. TCRdb's processing, not the study's, gives the V and J calls here. Here the sample has over 15,000 distinct CDR3 sequences; over 9% occur a single time. Together, the top ten hold around 20% of the sample.

What the authors observed across the whole study: Comparisons of baseline and follow-up blood repertoires included only 11 to 15 patients. Ubiquitous expanded tumor TCRs showed up in blood more often at tumor resection than at routine follow-up. Additional single-cell paired TCR alpha and beta sequencing was considered necessary to confirm, at a functional level, the hypothesis that regional TCRs recognize regional mutations.

The receptor was isolated from a male donor with early-stage non-small cell lung cancer. The chain employs TRBV20-1 and TRBJ2-5; 8 bases in the middle match TRBD2. The sample consisted of PBMCs, taken at follow-up. The DNA sequence is as follows: TGCAGTGCTGTAAAGCGGGAGAGGGTGGAGACCCAGTACTTC. Translation gives CSAVKRERVETQYF.